The 9 T cell receptor beta chains in this list originate from one sample, sequenced in a study of control samples from healthy donors and cancer patients (dated by TCRdb to 2018 to 2020). Library preparation employed the immunoSEQ multiplex PCR assay. TCRdb provides this immuneACCESS table in a form limited to in-frame rearrangements. Some clones are lacking; in checked studies, under half of them reflect an unresolved V gene, and why the rest are absent is not known. The sample data list about 110,000 clones, and about 80% of these were observed just once. The ten largest clones take up 6.5% of the sample. The sequencing input was blood. These receptors originate from a young man in good health.

This clone was picked up one time. This chain uses TRBV7-9 with TRBJ1-6; possibly TRBD1 for D (5 bases). CDR1 and CDR2 (germline): SEHNR, FQNEAQ (reference sequence). The length of the CDR3 is 15 residues. The V and J ends lost 6 bases and 9 bases respectively, with 18 bases between them. CDR3 protein: CASRAFGAYSSPLHF. As DNA, the CDR3 is TGTGCCAGCAGAGCTTTTGGGGCCTACTCTTCACCCCTCCACTTT.

V is TRBV5-6 and J is TRBJ2-5, with TRBD2 as a possible D gene (6 bases). CDR1 and CDR2 from the germline V gene are SGHDT and YYEEEE. V was shortened by 1 base and J by 3 bases, with 13 bases between the two germline ends. The CDR3 contains 15 residues. Written as DNA, the CDR3 is TGTGCCAGCAGCTTGAGGACATGGAGGGAAGAGACCCAGTACTTC. Amino acid sequence: CASSLRTWREETQYF.

This clone was seen a single time. The genes are TRBV28 and TRBJ1-1, with TRBD1 matching 7 bases. J lost 2 bases, V lost 5 bases, and 17 bases had no gene match. In germline, CDR1 is MDHEN, CDR2 SYDVKM. The CDR3 extends over 18 amino acids. The CDR3 DNA reads as TGTGCCAGCAGTCCTGGGTTGGGGACAGCCCCAGGAAACACTGAAGCTTTCTTT. Its translation is CASSPGLGTAPGNTEAFF.

V and J are TRBV6-2 or TRBV6-3 and TRBJ2-4; 9 positions agree with TRBD1. Per germline, CDR1 MNHEY and CDR2 SVGEGT. The junction had 9 bases not matched to a gene; V was cut back by 2 bases and J by 1 base. The CDR3 has 18 amino acids. CDR3 coding DNA: TGTGCCAGCAGTTACCAGAGGGGACAGGGCTTGGCCAAAAACATTCAGTACTTC. This translates into CASSYQRGQGLAKNIQYF.

The chain carries TRBV7-2 and TRBJ2-5; 16 bases match TRBD2. This CDR3 comprises 17 residues. Germline CDR1 and CDR2: SGHTA and FQGNSA. V shed 5 bases and J 2 bases; nucleotides not matched to a gene: 5. Here the CDR3 reads CASSPGGLAGGQETQYF. DNA of the CDR3: TGTGCCAGCAGCCCCGGGGGACTAGCGGGGGGGCAAGAGACCCAGTACTTC.

The rearrangement links TRBV5-1 to TRBJ1-2; D might be TRBD1 (6 bases). This CDR3 is 15 amino acids long. V lost 5 bases, J lost 6 bases, and 20 bases lay in between. Germline V gives CDR1 SGHRS, CDR2 YFSETQ. Written as DNA, the CDR3 is TGCGCCAGCAGACGCGCGACGGGGGCAGGGGATGGCTACACCTTC. As protein: CASRRATGAGDGYTF.

Worth noting for this clone: In the same sample, other DNA sequences code for this CDR3. The rearrangement links TRBV5-1 to TRBJ1-1, with 8 bases lining up with TRBD1. V lost 0 bases, J lost 1 base, and 2 bases stayed unmatched. The CDR3 has 15 residues. Germline lookup yields CDR1 SGHRS and CDR2 YFSETQ. The CDR3 spells CASSLGGQGNTEAFF. Written as DNA, the CDR3 is TGCGCCAGCAGCTTGGGTGGACAGGGGAACACTGAAGCTTTCTTT.

This clone appeared once. The rearrangement uses TRBV7-2 and TRBJ1-4; D gene uncertain. V lost 1 base to trimming and J lost 6 bases, with 6 bases between them. The CDR3 extends over 13 amino acids. Germline V gives CDR1 SGHTA, CDR2 FQGNSA. The CDR3 DNA sequence: TGTGCCAGCAGCTTAGTAGCGGATGAAAAACTGTTTTTT. Encoded protein: CASSLVADEKLFF.

J is TRBJ2-5 and V is TRBV5-1; 9 bases agree with TRBD2. CDR3 length equals 16 residues. The junction had 8 bases not matched to a gene; V was cut back by 0 bases and J by 5 bases. CDR1 and CDR2 (germline): SGHRS, YFSETQ. CDR3 bases: TGCGCCAGCAGCTTGGGTAGCGGGGGAACCGCCGAGACCCAGTACTTC. Its protein product is CASSLGSGGTAETQYF.